Shown below are 19 T cell receptor beta chains from a single sample sequenced in a study of beta chain features in type 1 diabetes. Sequencing targeted expressed TCRB transcripts, as all isolated RNA had been reverse transcribed. The table came from immunoSEQ multiplex PCR; TCRdb's copy has only in-frame clones and leaves some out. The table has 860,000 or so clones, 17% seen once. Sequencing was carried out using naive CD4+ T cells from blood. Receptors originate from a woman younger than 35 in good health.

The chain employs TRBV18 and TRBJ2-1; 10 nucleotides align to TRBD2. Germline V CDR1 and CDR2: KGHSH, LQKENI. Trimming took 2 bases from V and 3 from J; bases not matched to a gene: 10. CDR3 length: 18 amino acids. This CDR3 reads CASSPVVLAGASYNEQFF. The CDR3 coding sequence is TGTGCCAGCTCACCAGTCGTCCTAGCGGGAGCTAGCTACAATGAGCAGTTCTTC. The full variable domain, completed using reference TRBV18 and TRBJ2-1, is NAGVMQNPRHLVRRRGQEARLRCSPMKGHSHVYWYRQLPEEGLKFMVYLQKENIIDESGMPKERFSAEFPKEGPSILRIQQVVRGDSAAYFCASSPVVLAGASYNEQFFGPGTRLTVL.

The chain joins TRBV7-6 to TRBJ1-5, with a possible D match to TRBD1 (6 bases). The CDR3 consists of 15 residues. From germline, CDR1 is SGHVS and CDR2 FNYEAQ. The V gene lost 1 base and the J gene lost 6 bases, with 13 bases spanning the gap. CDR3 region: CASSLGGGFGQPQHF. The CDR3 coding sequence is TGTGCCAGCAGCTTAGGAGGGGGTTTCGGTCAGCCCCAGCATTTT.

J is TRBJ1-5 and V is TRBV6-1, with D possibly TRBD1 on 5 matching bases. V was clipped by 7 bases and J by 6 bases, with 16 bases between them. Germline values: CDR1 MNHNS, CDR2 SASEGT. The CDR3 contains 14 residues. CDR3 amino acids: CASKITGVSQPQHF. The CDR3, as DNA: TGTGCCAGCAAAATTACAGGTGTTTCTCAGCCCCAGCATTTT.

This clone was observed a handful of times. The CDR3 spells CATSRGGSGGELFF. Written as DNA, the CDR3 is TGTGCCACCAGCAGAGGCGGTAGCGGAGGGGAGCTGTTTTTT. The V call is TRBV15, the J call TRBJ2-2; the D gene is possibly TRBD2 (6 bases). Trimming pared 1 base from V and 8 bases from J, leaving 11 bases between. The V gene's germline CDR1 is LNHNV and CDR2 YYDKDF (reference sequence). This CDR3 has 14 amino acids.

This clone has a handful of counts. The chain has TRBV10-3 and TRBJ1-6; no reliable D call. Germline lookup yields CDR1 ENHRY and CDR2 SYGVKD. V dropped 4 bases and J dropped 5 bases, with 6 bases sitting between them. The CDR3 is 13 residues long. DNA of the CDR3: TGTGCCATCAGTGTCAGAGATAATTCACCCCTCCACTTT. Amino acid sequence: CAISVRDNSPLHF.

In this sample, this clone turned up a few times. The chain links TRBV15 to TRBJ1-4; D remains ambiguous. CDR3 length equals 12 residues. Trimming stripped 8 bases from V and 6 bases from J, with 10 bases between. The germline gives CDR1 LNHNV, CDR2 YYDKDF (reference sequence). CDR3 residues: CATGANHEKLFF. The CDR3 DNA reads as TGTGCCACCGGAGCAAATCATGAAAAACTGTTTTTT.

The chain combines TRBV7-2 with TRBJ2-7; D call uncertain. Germline V gene lookup returns CDR1 SGHTA and CDR2 FQGNSA. V was pared by 3 bases and J by 5 bases, with 11 bases between. The CDR3 runs to 13 residues. CDR3 in amino acids: CASSFFRVNEQYF. DNA of the CDR3: TGTGCCAGCAGCTTTTTTCGGGTGAACGAGCAGTACTTC.

The gene calls are TRBV7-8 and TRBJ1-1, with D unresolved. The germline CDR1 and CDR2 sequences are SGHVS and FQNEAQ. The CDR3 runs 14 residues. The V gene lost 1 base and the J gene lost 8 bases, with 14 bases spanning the gap. The DNA of the CDR3 is TGTGCCAGCAGCTTAGATCTGAGGTTATCGGAAGCTTTCTTT. Protein: CASSLDLRLSEAFF.

This clone has a handful of counts. Within the sample, other DNA sequences also encode this same CDR3. The V and J genes are TRBV28 and TRBJ2-7; 10 nucleotides line up with TRBD2. The CDR3 is made up of 14 amino acids. Per the germline V gene, CDR1 is MDHEN and CDR2 is SYDVKM. J was trimmed by 2 bases and V by 6 bases; bases with no gene match: 4. The DNA of the CDR3 is TGTGCCAGCAGAAGGACTAGCGGCACCTACGAGCAGTACTTC. Amino acid sequence: CASRRTSGTYEQYF.

The chain employs TRBV19 and TRBJ2-6; 7 bases agree with TRBD1. J lost 2 bases, V lost 5 bases, and 6 bases had no gene match. CDR3 length equals 16 residues. CDR1 is LNHDA and CDR2 is SQIVND in the germline V gene (reference sequence). CDR3 loop: CASSGPGGAGANVLTF. In nucleotides, the CDR3 is TGTGCCAGTAGTGGGCCAGGGGGAGCTGGGGCCAACGTCCTGACTTTC. The full variable domain, rest sourced from reference TRBV19 and TRBJ2-6, is DGGITQSPKYLFRKEGQNVTLSCEQNLNHDAMYWYRQDPGQGLRLIYYSQIVNDFQKGDIAEGYSVSREKKESFPLTVTSAQKNPTAFYLCASSGPGGAGANVLTFGAGSRLTVL.

This chain joins TRBV6-1 and TRBJ2-2, with TRBD1 matching over 10 bases. Per germline, CDR1 MNHNS and CDR2 SASEGT. There are 12 residues in the CDR3. V was clipped by 11 bases and J by 7 bases; unmatched bases: 4. As DNA, the CDR3 is TGTGCCTCAGACAGGGGGCACGGGGAGCTGTTTTTT. This translates into CASDRGHGELFF.

A single count supports this clone. The rearrangement joins TRBV5-4 to TRBJ2-2, with TRBD1 matching 10 bases. This CDR3 is built from 16 residues. Germline V gene sequence: CDR1 SGHNT, CDR2 YYREEE (reference sequence). The V segment lost 4 bases and the J segment 4 bases; nucleotides outside the gene matches: 7. The CDR3 coding sequence is TGTGCCAGCAGCGTGGGACAGGGGTTCGTCACCGGGGAGCTGTTTTTT. Its protein is CASSVGQGFVTGELFF. The full variable domain, its missing parts supplied by reference TRBV5-4 and TRBJ2-2, is ETGVTQSPTHLIKTRGQQVTLRCSSQSGHNTVSWYQQALGQGPQFIFQYYREEENGRGNFPPRFSGLQFPNYSSELNVNALELDDSALYLCASSVGQGFVTGELFFGEGSRLTVL.

This clone was picked up a small number of times. The rearrangement uses TRBV2 and TRBJ2-1; TRBD1 matches at 8 bases. The CDR3 is made up of 14 amino acids. J lost 10 bases, V lost 4 bases, and 9 bases had no gene match. CDR1 and CDR2 (germline): SNHLY, FYNNEI. The CDR3 nucleotides are TGTGCCAGCAGTGGGACAGGGTGGGTGTGGGAGCAGTTCTTC. Translating gives CASSGTGWVWEQFF.

This clone was detected a few times. The gene calls are TRBV4-1 and TRBJ2-3; no definite D call. This CDR3 contains 13 residues. Trimming took 1 base from V and 6 from J, leaving 8 bases between them. Germline V gene sequence: CDR1 MGHRA, CDR2 YSYEKL. CDR3 DNA: TGCGCCAGCAGCCAAGGTTCCGGGGATACGCAGTATTTT. Translating it yields CASSQGSGDTQYF.

This rearrangement joins TRBV18 to TRBJ1-1; unclear D gene. This CDR3 has 14 amino acids. Between the trimmed V and J ends, which lost 3 bases and 4 bases, there was a span of 12 bases. Germline CDR1 KGHSH, CDR2 LQKENI. This CDR3 reads CASSPPGVATEAFF. In nucleotides, the CDR3 is TGTGCCAGCTCACCGCCAGGTGTGGCCACTGAAGCTTTCTTT.

This clone has just a few counts. The chain uses TRBV7-3 and TRBJ2-3; tentatively, D is TRBD1 (5 bases). Germline lookup yields CDR1 SGHTA and CDR2 FQGTGA. The germline V and J ends were trimmed by 5 bases and 3 bases, with 15 bases remaining between them. The CDR3 loop spans 15 amino acids. For the CDR3, the DNA is TGTGCCAGCAGCCCGACACAGGTTGGGACAGATACGCAGTATTTT. Translated, it gives CASSPTQVGTDTQYF. The variable domain in full, completed from reference TRBV7-3 and TRBJ2-3, reads GAGVSQTPSNKVTEKGKYVELRCDPISGHTALYWYRQSLGQGPEFLIYFQGTGAADDSGLPNDRFFAVRPEGSVSTLKIQRTERGDSAVYLCASSPTQVGTDTQYFGPGTRLTVL.

As regards this clone: Other nucleotide sequences from this sample produce the same CDR3. J is TRBJ2-7 and V is TRBV15; D assignment may be TRBD1 or TRBD2 (5 bases each). The CDR3 is 14 amino acids. Trimming removed 0 bases at V and 3 bases at J, with 9 bases between. Looked up from germline, CDR1 is LNHNV and CDR2 is YYDKDF (reference sequence). The CDR3 region has the DNA TGTGCCACCAGCAGAGATCCAGGGAGCTACGAGCAGTACTTC. Its translation: CATSRDPGSYEQYF.

This clone was seen repeatedly, ten times or more. Other DNA sequences within the sample encode an identical CDR3. The chain recombines TRBV10-3 with TRBJ2-1; 7 bases fit TRBD2. Trimming removed 4 bases from V and 6 bases from J; junction bases left unmatched: 0. The CDR3 spans 12 residues. Germline lookup yields CDR1 ENHRY and CDR2 SYGVKD. The CDR3 DNA is TGTGCCATCAGTGGGACTAGCAATGAGCAGTTCTTC. Encoded protein: CAISGTSNEQFF.

This clone was observed a few times. The J gene is TRBJ2-2, the V gene TRBV7-8; perhaps TRBD1 as D (5 bases). This CDR3 has 16 residues. V gave up 2 bases and J gave up 2 bases, with 12 bases separating them. The germline gives CDR1 SGHVS, CDR2 FQNEAQ. CDR3 protein: CASSLRIGANTGELFF. The DNA of the CDR3 is TGTGCCAGCAGCTTAAGAATTGGGGCTAACACCGGGGAGCTGTTTTTT.